This T cell receptor (beta chain) was retrieved from a study of long-term antiretroviral therapy in people with HIV. For the study at large: Specimens dating back about a decade before the 2015 immediate-ART recommendation are the oldest included.

Every donor had one or more pre-ART and two or more post-ART PBMC samples. Sequencing used immunoSEQ v3.0 at survey level. Sequencing used immunoSEQ multiplex PCR; TCRdb keeps in-frame clones, though not all of them. This sample carries under 50,000 clones, more than 70% of them seen once, and the ten largest clones take 5.5% to 6.5%. From germline, CDR1 is SNHLY and CDR2 FYNNEI. The CDR3 runs 15 residues. V lost 5 bases to trimming and J lost 4 bases, with 16 bases between them. Study-wide results and caveats: Relative to control repertoires, HIV repertoires exhibited narrower CDR3 length ranges. An increase in diversity followed ART, yet levels stayed below transplant donor controls.

This clone has only one observation. As yet, its antigen is unknown. The chain employs TRBV2 and TRBJ2-3; D might be TRBD1 or TRBD2, each matching 6 bases. The sequencing here drew on unsorted PBMCs, taken 3.1 years after starting antiretroviral therapy. This receptor was taken from a woman aged 45-60 years with HIV. The CDR3 DNA is TGTGCCAGCAGTACCTTAGGGGGAGGTGCAGATACGCAGTATTTT. Its translation is CASSTLGGGADTQYF.